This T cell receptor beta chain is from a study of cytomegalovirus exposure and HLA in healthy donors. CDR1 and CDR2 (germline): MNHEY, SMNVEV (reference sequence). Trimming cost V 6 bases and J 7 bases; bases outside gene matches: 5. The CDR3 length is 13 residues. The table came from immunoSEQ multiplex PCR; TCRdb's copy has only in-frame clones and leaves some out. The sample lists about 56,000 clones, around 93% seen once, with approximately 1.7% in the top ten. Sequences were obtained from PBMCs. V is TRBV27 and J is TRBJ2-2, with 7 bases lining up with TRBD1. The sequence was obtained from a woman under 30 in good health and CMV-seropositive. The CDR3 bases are TGTGCCAGCAGATCGACAGGGCACGGGGAGCTGTTTTTT. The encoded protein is CASRSTGHGELFF.